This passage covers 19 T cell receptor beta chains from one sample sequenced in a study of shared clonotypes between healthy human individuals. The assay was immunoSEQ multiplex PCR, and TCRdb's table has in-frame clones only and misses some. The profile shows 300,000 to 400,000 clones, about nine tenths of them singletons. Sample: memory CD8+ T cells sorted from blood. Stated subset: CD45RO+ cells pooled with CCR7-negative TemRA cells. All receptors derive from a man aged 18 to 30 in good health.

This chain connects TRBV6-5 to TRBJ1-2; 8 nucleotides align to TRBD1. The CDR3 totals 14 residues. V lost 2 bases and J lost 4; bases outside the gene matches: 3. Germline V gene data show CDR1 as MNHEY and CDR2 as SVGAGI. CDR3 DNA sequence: TGTGCCAGCAGTTACGGACAGGGTACCTATGGCTACACCTTC. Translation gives CASSYGQGTYGYTF.

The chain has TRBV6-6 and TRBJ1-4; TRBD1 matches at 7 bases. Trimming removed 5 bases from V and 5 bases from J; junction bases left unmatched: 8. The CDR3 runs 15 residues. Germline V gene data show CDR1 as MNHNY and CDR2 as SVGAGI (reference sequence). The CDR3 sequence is CASSQTGLLNEKLFF. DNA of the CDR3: TGTGCCAGCAGTCAGACAGGGCTCTTAAATGAAAAACTGTTTTTT.

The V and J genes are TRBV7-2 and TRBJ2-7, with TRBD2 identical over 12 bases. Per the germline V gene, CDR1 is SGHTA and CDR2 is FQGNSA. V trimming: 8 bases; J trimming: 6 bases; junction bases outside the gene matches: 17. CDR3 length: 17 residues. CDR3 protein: CASAERGLAGLWGEQYF. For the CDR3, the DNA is TGTGCCAGCGCGGAGAGGGGACTAGCGGGTCTGTGGGGCGAGCAGTACTTC.

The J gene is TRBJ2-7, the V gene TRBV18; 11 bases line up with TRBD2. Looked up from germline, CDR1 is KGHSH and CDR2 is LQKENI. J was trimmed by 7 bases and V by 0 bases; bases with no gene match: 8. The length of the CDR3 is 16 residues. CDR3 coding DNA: TGTGCCAGCTCACCACCTAGCGGGGGGGACCTTTGGGAGCAGTACTTC. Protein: CASSPPSGGDLWEQYF.

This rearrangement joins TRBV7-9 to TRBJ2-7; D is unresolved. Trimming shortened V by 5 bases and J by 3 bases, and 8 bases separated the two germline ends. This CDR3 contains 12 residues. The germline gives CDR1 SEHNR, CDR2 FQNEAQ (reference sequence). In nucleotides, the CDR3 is TGTGCCAGCAGCCAATCAGACTACGAGCAGTACTTC. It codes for CASSQSDYEQYF.

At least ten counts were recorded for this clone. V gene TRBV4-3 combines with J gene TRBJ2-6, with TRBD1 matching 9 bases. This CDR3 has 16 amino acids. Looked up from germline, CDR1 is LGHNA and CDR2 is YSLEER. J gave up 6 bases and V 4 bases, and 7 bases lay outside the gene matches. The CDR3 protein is CASSLKGQGEANVLTF. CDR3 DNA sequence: TGCGCCAGCAGCCTGAAGGGACAGGGCGAGGCCAACGTCCTGACTTTC.

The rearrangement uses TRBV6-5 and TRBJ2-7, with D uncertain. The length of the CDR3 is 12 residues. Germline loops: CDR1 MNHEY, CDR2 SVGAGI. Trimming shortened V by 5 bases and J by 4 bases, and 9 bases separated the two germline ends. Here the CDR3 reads CASSATWYEQYF. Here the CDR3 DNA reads TGTGCCAGCAGTGCCACTTGGTACGAGCAGTACTTC.

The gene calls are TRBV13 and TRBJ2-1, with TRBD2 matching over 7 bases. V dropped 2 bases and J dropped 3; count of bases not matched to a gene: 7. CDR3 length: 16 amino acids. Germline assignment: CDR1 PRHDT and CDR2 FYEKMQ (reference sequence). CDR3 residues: CASSLRTGLLYNEQFF. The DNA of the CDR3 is TGTGCCAGCAGCTTAAGAACGGGACTACTCTACAATGAGCAGTTCTTC.

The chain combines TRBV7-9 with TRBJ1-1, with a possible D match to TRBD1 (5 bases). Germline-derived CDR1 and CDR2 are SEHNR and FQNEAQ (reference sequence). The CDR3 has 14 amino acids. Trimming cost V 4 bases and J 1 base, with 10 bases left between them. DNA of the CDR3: TGTGCCAGCAGCTCAACCGACAGGAACACTGAAGCTTTCTTT. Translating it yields CASSSTDRNTEAFF.

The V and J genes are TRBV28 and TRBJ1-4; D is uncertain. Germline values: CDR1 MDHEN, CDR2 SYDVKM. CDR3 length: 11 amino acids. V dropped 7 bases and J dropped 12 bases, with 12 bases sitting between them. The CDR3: CASTGGWQLFF. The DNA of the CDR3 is TGTGCCAGCACCGGAGGGTGGCAACTGTTTTTT.

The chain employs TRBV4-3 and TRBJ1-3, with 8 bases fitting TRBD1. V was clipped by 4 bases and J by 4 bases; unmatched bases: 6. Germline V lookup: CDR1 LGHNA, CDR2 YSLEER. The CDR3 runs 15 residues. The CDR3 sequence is CASSPMGQDGNTIYF. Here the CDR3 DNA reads TGCGCCAGCAGCCCCATGGGACAGGACGGAAACACCATATATTTT.

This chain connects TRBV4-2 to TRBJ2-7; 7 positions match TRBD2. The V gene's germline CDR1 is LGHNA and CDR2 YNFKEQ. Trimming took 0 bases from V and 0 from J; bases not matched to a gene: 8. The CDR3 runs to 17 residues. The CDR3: CASSQEGSERDSYEQYF. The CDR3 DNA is TGTGCCAGCAGCCAAGAAGGTAGCGAGCGGGACTCCTACGAGCAGTACTTC.

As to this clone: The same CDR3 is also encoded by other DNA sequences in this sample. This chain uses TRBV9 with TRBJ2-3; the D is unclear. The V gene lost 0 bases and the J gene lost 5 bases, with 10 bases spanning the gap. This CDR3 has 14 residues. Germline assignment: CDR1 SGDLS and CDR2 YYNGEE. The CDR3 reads CASSVVALEDTQYF. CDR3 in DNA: TGTGCCAGCAGCGTAGTGGCCCTGGAAGATACGCAGTATTTT.

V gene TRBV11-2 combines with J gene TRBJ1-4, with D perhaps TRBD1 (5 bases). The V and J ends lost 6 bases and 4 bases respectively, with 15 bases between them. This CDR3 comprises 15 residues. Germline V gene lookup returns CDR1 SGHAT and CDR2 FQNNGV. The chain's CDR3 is CASSFPGRINEKLFF. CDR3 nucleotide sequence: TGTGCCAGCAGTTTCCCGGGACGTATTAATGAAAAACTGTTTTTT. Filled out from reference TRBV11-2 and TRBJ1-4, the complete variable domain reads EAGVAQSPRYKIIEKRQSVAFWCNPISGHATLYWYQQILGQGPKLLIQFQNNGVVDDSQLPKDRFSAERLKGVDSTLKIQPAKLEDSAVYLCASSFPGRINEKLFFGSGTQLSVL.

The CDR3 DNA reads as TGTGCCAGCAGCTTGGGCAGTGTGGGTGGTTCACCCCTCCACTTT. Protein: CASSLGSVGGSPLHF. This rearrangement joins TRBV5-5 to TRBJ1-6; D is unresolved. CDR3 length: 15 amino acids. Looked up from germline, CDR1 is SGHKS and CDR2 is YYEKEE (reference sequence). Trimming took 0 bases from V and 9 from J, leaving 13 bases between them.

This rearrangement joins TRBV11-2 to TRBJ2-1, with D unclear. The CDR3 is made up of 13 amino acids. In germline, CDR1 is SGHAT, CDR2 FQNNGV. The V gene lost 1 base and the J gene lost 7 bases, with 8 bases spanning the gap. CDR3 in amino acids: CASSLVSANEQFF. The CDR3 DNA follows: TGTGCCAGCAGCTTAGTGTCAGCAAATGAGCAGTTCTTC.

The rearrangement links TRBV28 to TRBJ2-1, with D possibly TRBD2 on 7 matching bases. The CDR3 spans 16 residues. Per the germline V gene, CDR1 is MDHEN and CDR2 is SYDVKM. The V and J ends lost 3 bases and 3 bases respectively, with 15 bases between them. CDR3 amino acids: CASSFPGEGVYNEQFF. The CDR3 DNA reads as TGTGCCAGCAGTTTCCCAGGGGAGGGGGTCTACAATGAGCAGTTCTTC.

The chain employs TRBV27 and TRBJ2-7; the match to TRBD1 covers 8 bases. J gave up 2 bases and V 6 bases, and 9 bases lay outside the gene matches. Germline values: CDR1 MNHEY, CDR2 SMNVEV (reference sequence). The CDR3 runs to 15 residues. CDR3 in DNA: TGTGCCAGCAGCGTTATGGACAGGGTACCCTACGAGCAGTACTTC. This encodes CASSVMDRVPYEQYF.

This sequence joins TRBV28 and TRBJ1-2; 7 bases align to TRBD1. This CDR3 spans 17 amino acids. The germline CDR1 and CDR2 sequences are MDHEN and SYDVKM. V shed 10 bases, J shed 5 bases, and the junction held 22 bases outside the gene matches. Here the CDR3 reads CATLLPGSGGQAYGYTF. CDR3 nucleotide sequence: TGTGCCACCCTCCTTCCTGGGAGTGGCGGACAGGCTTATGGCTACACCTTC.